A single sample gave rise to the 10 T cell receptor beta chains below, sequenced in a study of cytomegalovirus exposure and HLA in healthy donors. PCR involved 60 Vbeta and 13 Jbeta primers. The method was immunoSEQ multiplex PCR; TCRdb's version includes in-frame clones alone and lacks a portion of them. The table shows roughly 190,000 clones, with around 87% occurring only once. Sequenced input: PBMCs. These receptors came from a boy between 2 and 15 years old in good health and CMV-seronegative.

The chain is built from TRBV27 and TRBJ1-5; 10 bases agree with TRBD1. CDR1 MNHEY and CDR2 SMNVEV come from the germline V gene (reference sequence). Germline trimming cut 4 bases from V and 7 bases from J; bases unmatched to any gene: 4. This CDR3 spans 14 amino acids. CDR3 amino acids: CASSSDRGQQPQHF. The CDR3 DNA reads as TGTGCCAGCAGTTCCGACAGGGGGCAACAGCCCCAGCATTTT.

This clone was counted once. The J gene is TRBJ2-5, the V gene TRBV27; TRBD2 matches 11 bases. Per germline, CDR1 MNHEY and CDR2 SMNVEV (reference sequence). The CDR3 is 15 amino acids. Trimming removed 6 bases from V and 4 bases from J; junction bases left unmatched: 7. DNA for the CDR3: TGTGCCAGCAGAAACGGACTAGCGGGCCCAGAGACCCAGTACTTC. It encodes CASRNGLAGPETQYF.

This chain connects TRBV30 to TRBJ1-2; a weak D match, TRBD1 (5 bases). Trimming removed 3 bases from V and 1 base from J, with 15 bases in between. CDR1 GTSNPN and CDR2 SVGIG come from the germline V gene (reference sequence). This CDR3 spans 15 amino acids. The CDR3 sequence is CAWSPPGTGNYGYTF. As DNA, the CDR3 is TGTGCCTGGAGCCCCCCCGGCACAGGTAACTATGGCTACACCTTC.

This rearrangement joins TRBV10-3 to TRBJ2-2, with D possibly being TRBD1 (6 bases). V dropped 6 bases and J dropped 3 bases, with 17 bases sitting between them. Germline V lookup: CDR1 ENHRY, CDR2 SYGVKD. There are 16 residues in the CDR3. CDR3 sequence: CAIRGQGLGDTGELFF. The CDR3 DNA follows: TGTGCCATCAGAGGCCAGGGGTTAGGTGACACCGGGGAGCTGTTTTTT.

The chain joins TRBV30 to TRBJ2-7; TRBD2 is a possible D gene (6 bases). This CDR3 is 15 amino acids long. Germline CDR1 GTSNPN, CDR2 SVGIG (reference sequence). With 0 bases removed from V and 3 bases from J, the gap between germline ends came to 15 bases. CDR3 bases: TGTGCCTGGAGTGTACTTGGGAACGGGAGCTACGAGCAGTACTTC. Its protein is CAWSVLGNGSYEQYF.

A word on this clone: At the DNA level, this CDR3 is encoded by other sequences in the same sample as well. The CDR3 DNA follows: TGCGCCAGCAGCTTGGGGCAGGGGGCAACTGAAGCTTTCTTT. Translation gives CASSLGQGATEAFF. This chain joins TRBV5-1 and TRBJ1-1; TRBD1 matches 8 bases. Germline V CDR1 and CDR2: SGHRS, YFSETQ. With V trimmed by 0 bases and J by 5 bases, 3 bases remained unmatched. The CDR3 has 14 residues.

The chain is built from TRBV7-9 and TRBJ2-7; 14 bases line up with TRBD2. CDR3 length: 17 residues. CDR1 is SEHNR, CDR2 FQNEAQ, per germline (reference sequence). V shed 5 bases, J shed 2 bases, and the junction held 8 bases outside the gene matches. CDR3 in DNA: TGTGCCAGCAGCCTACCTGAGGGACTAGCGGGAGCCTACGAGCAGTACTTC. It translates to CASSLPEGLAGAYEQYF.

This chain connects TRBV11-2 to TRBJ1-5; no definite D call. The germline CDR1 and CDR2 sequences are SGHAT and FQNNGV. Trimming stripped 4 bases from V and 1 base from J, with 5 bases between. This CDR3 comprises 13 residues. In nucleotides, the CDR3 is TGTGCCAGCAGCTCGACAAGCAATCAGCCCCAGCATTTT. This sequence encodes CASSSTSNQPQHF.

The rearrangement links TRBV5-3 to TRBJ1-5, with 8 nucleotides matching TRBD1. TRBV5-3 has ORF status, its function being uncertain. V shed 4 bases and J 3 bases; nucleotides not matched to a gene: 9. This CDR3 is 16 amino acids long. The CDR3 sequence: CARSVRDRRANQPQHF. For the CDR3, the DNA is TGTGCCAGAAGCGTCCGGGACAGGAGGGCCAATCAGCCCCAGCATTTT.

The rearrangement links TRBV5-1 to TRBJ1-2; no clear D. CDR1 SGHRS and CDR2 YFSETQ come from the germline V gene. This CDR3 comprises 13 residues. With 0 bases removed from V and 8 bases from J, the gap between germline ends came to 11 bases. The DNA for the CDR3 is TGCGCCAGCAGCTTGGGACCTAACGGGGGCTACACCTTC. Translated, it gives CASSLGPNGGYTF.